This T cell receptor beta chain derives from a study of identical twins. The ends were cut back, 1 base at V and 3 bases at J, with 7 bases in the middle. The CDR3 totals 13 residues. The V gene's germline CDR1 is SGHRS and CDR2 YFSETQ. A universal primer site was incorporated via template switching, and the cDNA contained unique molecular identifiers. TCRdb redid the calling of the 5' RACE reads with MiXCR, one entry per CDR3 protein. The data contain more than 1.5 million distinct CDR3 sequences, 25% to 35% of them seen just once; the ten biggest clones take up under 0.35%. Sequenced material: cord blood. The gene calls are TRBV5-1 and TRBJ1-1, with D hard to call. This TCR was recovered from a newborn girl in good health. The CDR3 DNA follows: TGCGCCAGCAGCTTGCGGCAGTACACTGAAGCTTTCTTT. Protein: CASSLRQYTEAFF.